Following are 20 T cell receptor beta chains from one sample sequenced in a study of blood T cell repertoires in COVID-19. This table comes from immunoSEQ multiplex PCR, and its TCRdb copy is limited to in-frame clones, with some not included. The sample lists about 230,000 clones, 83% seen once, with 1.3% in the top ten. Specimen: peripheral blood. The receptor source for this set is a woman aged 30 to 39 with COVID-19, enrolled during active disease.

The V call is TRBV30, the J call TRBJ2-1; tentative D call: TRBD2 (5 bases). From germline, CDR1 is GTSNPN and CDR2 SVGIG (reference sequence). CDR3 length: 15 amino acids. V lost 3 bases to trimming and J lost 7 bases, with 19 bases between them. The CDR3 sequence is CAWSPTSRPRNEQFF. The CDR3 nucleotides are TGTGCCTGGAGCCCAACTAGTCGCCCGCGGAATGAGCAGTTCTTC.

This chain uses TRBV10-3 with TRBJ1-2, with D uncertain. CDR3 length: 15 amino acids. V was pared by 7 bases and J by 5 bases, with 20 bases between. The germline CDR1 and CDR2 sequences are ENHRY and SYGVKD. The CDR3 DNA is TGTGCCATCACCCGAGAGGGATCCCCTTTGTATGGCTACACCTTC. Translation: CAITREGSPLYGYTF.

The chain recombines TRBV15 with TRBJ1-2, with D tentatively TRBD1 (5 bases). V lost 3 bases, J lost 8 bases, and 13 bases lay in between. This CDR3 comprises 13 residues. CDR1 is LNHNV and CDR2 is YYDKDF in the germline V gene (reference sequence). DNA of the CDR3: TGTGCCACCAGCAGGGAGGGGTCGTGGGGCTACACCTTC. Translated: CATSREGSWGYTF.

The J gene is TRBJ2-5, the V gene TRBV7-9, with 7 bases lining up with TRBD1. After removal of 6 bases from V and 4 bases from J, the junction contained 5 bases not matched to a gene. CDR1 is SEHNR, CDR2 FQNEAQ, per germline (reference sequence). This CDR3 contains 13 residues. The CDR3, as DNA: TGTGCCAGCAGTTGGACAGGAGGAGAGACCCAGTACTTC. This encodes CASSWTGGETQYF.

V is TRBV12-3 or TRBV12-4 and J is TRBJ2-1; the match to TRBD1 covers 7 bases. The CDR3 is 13 amino acids. J was trimmed by 9 bases and V by 6 bases; bases with no gene match: 8. DNA of the CDR3: TGTGCCAGCAGCCCTCCAGGGGGTTTTGAGCAGTTCTTC. This gives the protein CASSPPGGFEQFF.

The CDR3 is CASSIPVAGTKSLETQYF. CDR3 DNA sequence: TGTGCCAGTAGTATCCCAGTTGCCGGGACAAAGAGTTTGGAGACCCAGTACTTC. The rearrangement uses TRBV19 and TRBJ2-5, with D maybe TRBD1 (6 bases). This CDR3 spans 18 amino acids. Germline values: CDR1 LNHDA, CDR2 SQIVND (reference sequence). V dropped 3 bases and J dropped 5 bases, with 25 bases sitting between them.

J is TRBJ2-7 and V is TRBV4-1, with unresolved D. Germline assignment: CDR1 MGHRA and CDR2 YSYEKL. This CDR3 is built from 13 residues. Trimming left V 4 bases short and J 3 bases short, with 10 bases between. CDR3 in DNA: TGCGCCAGCAGCCCTGCGGAAAGCTACGAGCAGTACTTC. This sequence encodes CASSPAESYEQYF.

V and J are TRBV5-1 and TRBJ1-2, with TRBD1 matching over 8 bases. The germline CDR1 and CDR2 sequences are SGHRS and YFSETQ. This CDR3 is built from 16 residues. V dropped 5 bases and J dropped 2; count of bases not matched to a gene: 11. The DNA of the CDR3 is TGCGCCAGCAGTTACGACAGGGGAGGAGCGAACTATGGCTACACCTTC. Its protein is CASSYDRGGANYGYTF.

This clone was found a few times. The chain links TRBV2 to TRBJ1-5; 9 bases line up with TRBD1. Germline V gene sequence: CDR1 SNHLY, CDR2 FYNNEI. V lost 6 bases and J lost 2; bases outside the gene matches: 5. There are 15 residues in the CDR3. CDR3 loop: CASRRDRAGNQPQHF. CDR3 DNA: TGTGCCAGCAGGAGGGACAGGGCCGGCAATCAGCCCCAGCATTTT. Supplemented by reference TRBV2 and TRBJ1-5, the full variable domain reads EPEVTQTPSHQVTQMGQEVILRCVPISNHLYFYWYRQILGQKVEFLVSFYNNEISEKSEIFDDQFSVERPDGSNFTLKIRSTKLEDSAMYFCASRRDRAGNQPQHFGDGTRLSIL.

The chain joins TRBV5-1 to TRBJ2-1; 8 bases are shared with TRBD2. With V trimmed by 3 bases and J by 6 bases, 20 bases remained unmatched. Per the germline V gene, CDR1 is SGHRS and CDR2 is YFSETQ. CDR3 length equals 19 residues. CDR3 nucleotide sequence: TGCGCCAGCAGCTGGATGGGTACTAGCGGTCCCGCCCAGGGCAATGAGCAGTTCTTC. Translated, it gives CASSWMGTSGPAQGNEQFF.

This clone occurred once. J is TRBJ2-4 and V is TRBV7-2; 13 positions agree with TRBD2. The length of the CDR3 is 17 residues. V gave up 3 bases and J gave up 5 bases; unmatched junction bases: 7. Germline V CDR1 and CDR2: SGHTA, FQGNSA. The DNA for the CDR3 is TGTGCCAGCAGCTTGGGACTAGCGGGGAGGGGGGAAAACATTCAGTACTTC. Amino acid sequence: CASSLGLAGRGENIQYF.

The J gene is TRBJ2-7, the V gene TRBV28; a possible D gene is TRBD2 (6 bases). Trimming removed 7 bases from V and 4 bases from J, with 11 bases in between. In germline, CDR1 is MDHEN, CDR2 SYDVKM. The CDR3 consists of 12 residues. The CDR3 reads CASMRGTYEQYF. The CDR3 bases are TGTGCCAGCATGCGGGGAACTTACGAGCAGTACTTC.

The table lists this clone with a count of one. The J gene is TRBJ1-2, the V gene TRBV6-2 or TRBV6-3; 8 bases are a match to TRBD1. V shed 1 base and J 4 bases; nucleotides not matched to a gene: 2. Looked up from germline, CDR1 is MNHEY and CDR2 is SVGEGT. The CDR3 covers 14 residues. This CDR3 is CASSYFGTGYGYTF. As DNA, the CDR3 is TGTGCCAGCAGTTACTTTGGGACAGGCTATGGCTACACCTTC.

At least ten counts were recorded for this clone. This chain connects TRBV6-6 to TRBJ2-5; D remains ambiguous. V was cut by 0 bases and J by 1 base, with 9 bases left in between. The CDR3 is made up of 15 amino acids. Per the germline V gene, CDR1 is MNHNY and CDR2 is SVGAGI (reference sequence). DNA of the CDR3: TGTGCCAGCAGTTACTCCCGCGATATCCAAGAGACCCAGTACTTC. Its protein is CASSYSRDIQETQYF.

Only a few counts were recorded for this clone. The rearrangement uses TRBV6-6 and TRBJ2-4; no clear D gene. V was trimmed by 6 bases and J by 4 bases, leaving 7 bases between them. There are 12 residues in the CDR3. Per the germline V gene, CDR1 is MNHNY and CDR2 is SVGAGI (reference sequence). The CDR3 DNA reads as TGTGCCAGCAGCCGACCTAAAAACATTCAGTACTTC. Translated, it gives CASSRPKNIQYF.

V gene TRBV6-5 combines with J gene TRBJ1-4; tentative D call: TRBD1 (5 bases). The germline V gene encodes CDR1 MNHEY and CDR2 SVGAGI. Between the trimmed V and J ends, which lost 6 bases and 3 bases, there was a span of 11 bases. CDR3 length equals 14 residues. The CDR3 DNA sequence: TGTGCCAGCAGCCCCGACAGAGCTAATGAAAAACTGTTTTTT. It encodes CASSPDRANEKLFF.

This chain joins TRBV27 and TRBJ2-3, with 11 bases matching TRBD2. The V gene end was trimmed by 8 bases and the J gene end by 1 base; junction bases not matched to a gene: 8. In germline, CDR1 is MNHEY, CDR2 SMNVEV (reference sequence). The CDR3 totals 16 residues. The DNA for the CDR3 is TGTGCCAGCCGATTCCGACTAGCGGGGCGCACAGATACGCAGTATTTT. It is translated as CASRFRLAGRTDTQYF.

The J gene is TRBJ2-1, the V gene TRBV6-2 or TRBV6-3; D perhaps matches TRBD1 (5 bases). The CDR3 extends over 13 amino acids. Germline V lookup: CDR1 MNHEY, CDR2 SVGEGT. The germline V and J ends were trimmed by 5 bases and 8 bases, with 13 bases remaining between them. CDR3 DNA sequence: TGTGCCAGCAGTCCCCAAGAACAGGATGAGCAGTTCTTC. Amino acid sequence: CASSPQEQDEQFF.

This chain joins TRBV29-1 and TRBJ1-4; D is unclear. This CDR3 has 9 amino acids. Germline CDR1 and CDR2: SQVTM and ANQGSEA. CDR3 nucleotide sequence: TGCGGGGTTGGCGAAAAACTGTTTTTT. This sequence encodes CGVGEKLFF.

This chain connects TRBV2 to TRBJ2-7; 8 nucleotides line up with TRBD2. Germline CDR1 and CDR2: SNHLY and FYNNEI. J gave up 3 bases and V 1 base, and 5 bases lay outside the gene matches. This CDR3 comprises 15 residues. The CDR3 loop is CASSEGGTSIYEQYF. DNA for the CDR3: TGTGCCAGCAGTGAAGGAGGGACTAGTATCTACGAGCAGTACTTC.